The rows below give T cell receptor beta chains drawn from one sample of a study of blood T cell repertoires in COVID-19. Assay: immunoSEQ multiplex PCR; the TCRdb copy retains only in-frame clones and omits some. The sample shows around 65,000 clones, about four fifths of them seen only once. Material for sequencing was peripheral blood. All receptors come from a human donor in a cohort sampled during active COVID-19. Each CDR3 is given with its conserved first and last residue. D genes are given only for firm matches. Rows may omit the clone size; those that give it use once, few, many or a size class.

TRBD2	NA	TRBV11-1	TRBJ2-1	16	CASSSGLADLYNEQFF	TGTGCCAGCAGCTCGGGACTAGCGGACCTTTACAATGAGCAGTTCTTC
NA	NA	TRBV18	TRBJ1-1	13	CASSPRMNTEAFF	TGTGCCAGCTCCCCTAGGATGAACACTGAAGCTTTCTTT
NA	NA	TRBV5-8	TRBJ2-3	16	CASSPGTLASTDTQYF	TGTGCCAGCAGCCCCGGGACTTTAGCTAGCACAGATACGCAGTATTTT
TRBD1	NA	TRBV7-9	TRBJ2-7	13	CASSVTGPREQYF	TGTGCCAGCAGCGTGACAGGGCCGAGGGAGCAGTACTTC
NA	NA	TRBV10-3	TRBJ2-3	13	CAISAQGPDTQYF	TGTGCCATCAGTGCCCAGGGCCCAGATACGCAGTATTTT
TRBD2	NA	TRBV9	TRBJ2-1	16	CASSVGAGGTYNEQFF	TGTGCCAGCAGCGTAGGAGCGGGGGGAACCTACAATGAGCAGTTCTTC
TRBD1	NA	TRBV12-3/TRBV12-4	TRBJ2-7	13	CASSGQGISIRDF	TGTGCCAGCAGTGGACAGGGGATCTCGATTCGGGACTTC
TRBD1	NA	TRBV14	TRBJ2-7	14	CASSHRVQGSVQYF	TGTGCCAGCAGCCACCGGGTACAGGGGTCAGTGCAGTACTTC
NA	once	TRBV5-6	TRBJ2-6	17	CASTMVAAPSGANVLTF	TGTGCCAGCACAATGGTGGCAGCGCCCTCTGGGGCCAACGTCCTGACTTTC
NA	few	TRBV6-6	TRBJ1-6	12	CASSPGHSPLHF	TGTGCCAGCAGTCCAGGGCACTCACCCCTCCACTTT
TRBD2	NA	TRBV6-4	TRBJ2-1	15	CASSEFAGVYNEQFF	TGTGCCAGCAGTGAATTCGCGGGGGTCTACAATGAGCAGTTCTTC
TRBD1	NA	TRBV2	TRBJ2-2	15	CASSTGTGGYGELFF	TGTGCCAGCAGTACCGGGACAGGGGGCTACGGGGAGCTGTTTTTT
TRBD2	NA	TRBV28	TRBJ2-7	14	CASSSGGTGSEQYF	TGTGCCAGCAGTTCGGGGGGGACTGGGAGCGAGCAGTACTTC
NA	NA	TRBV6-5	TRBJ2-1	15	CASSYSPGPDNEQFF	TGTGCCAGCAGTTACTCGCCAGGGCCTGACAATGAGCAGTTCTTC
NA	NA	TRBV9	TRBJ2-3	11	CASSPRDTQYF	TGTGCCAGCAGCCCTAGAGATACGCAGTATTTT
TRBD1	NA	TRBV6-5	TRBJ2-5	14	CASRQGASLETQYF	TGTGCCAGCAGACAGGGGGCTTCCTTAGAGACCCAGTACTTC
TRBD2	NA	TRBV27	TRBJ2-3	15	CASSSSSGRSDTQYF	TGTGCCAGCAGCTCGTCTAGCGGGAGATCAGATACGCAGTATTTT
TRBD1	NA	TRBV5-4	TRBJ2-7	15	CASSPGQDPFYEQYF	TGTGCCAGCAGCCCGGGACAGGACCCCTTCTACGAGCAGTACTTC
TRBD1	NA	TRBV2	TRBJ1-6	16	CASSEFKGARDSPLHF	TGTGCCAGCAGTGAATTTAAGGGGGCGCGAGATTCACCCCTCCACTTT
TRBD1	NA	TRBV18	TRBJ1-1	18	CASSPLGAGTGANTEAFF	TGTGCCAGCTCACCACTAGGCGCCGGGACAGGGGCTAACACTGAAGCTTTCTTT
NA	NA	TRBV29-1	TRBJ1-1	15	CSVEKGGWETTEAFF	TGCAGCGTTGAAAAAGGGGGATGGGAGACCACTGAAGCTTTCTTT
TRBD2	once	TRBV3-1/TRBV3-2	TRBJ2-2	13	CASSPPGEAGEFF	TGTGCCAGCAGCCCCCCGGGGGAAGCGGGAGAGTTTTTT
NA	few	TRBV6-1	TRBJ2-3	15	CASSEGVTSTDTQYF	TGTGCCAGCAGTGAAGGAGTGACTAGCACAGATACGCAGTATTTT
TRBD2	few	TRBV28	TRBJ2-5	17	CASSPWTSGNVQETQYF	TGTGCCAGCAGCCCTTGGACTAGCGGAAACGTCCAAGAGACCCAGTACTTC
NA	medium-sized	TRBV3-1/TRBV3-2	TRBJ2-1	13	CASSQDRFNEQFF	TGTGCCAGCAGCCAAGATCGGTTCAATGAGCAGTTCTTC
TRBD1	NA	TRBV7-9	TRBJ2-2	17	CASSLATGAPGTGELFF	TGTGCCAGCAGCTTAGCCACAGGGGCCCCGGGCACCGGGGAGCTGTTTTTT
TRBD1	NA	TRBV11-3	TRBJ2-1	15	CASSLDTQGFDEQFF	TGTGCCAGCAGCTTAGATACACAGGGGTTCGATGAGCAGTTCTTC
TRBD2	NA	TRBV3-1/TRBV3-2	TRBJ2-7	15	CASSRLAGSSDEQYF	TGTGCCAGCAGCCGTCTAGCGGGGTCTTCGGACGAGCAGTACTTC
TRBD2	NA	TRBV6-2/TRBV6-3	TRBJ2-3	16	CASSYSGGRATDTQYF	TGTGCCAGCAGTTACTCTGGCGGGAGGGCCACAGATACGCAGTATTTT
NA	NA	TRBV6-1	TRBJ1-2	15	CASSEAGRGGYGYTF	TGTGCCAGCAGTGAAGCGGGGAGGGGGGGGTATGGCTACACCTTC
TRBD2	NA	TRBV6-6	TRBJ2-7	16	CASTQWSGRAPYEQYF	TGTGCCAGCACCCAATGGTCCGGGAGGGCCCCCTACGAGCAGTACTTC